This TCR beta chain was profiled in a study of blood T cell repertoires in COVID-19. Methods used by the authors: For nucleated cells, counts were estimated from reference gene primer amplification. Method: immunoSEQ multiplex PCR; TCRdb's copy keeps in-frame clones and lacks some. The D gene and trimming were derived from the DNA, and the V and J assignments and clone size from that table. This sample has approximately 100,000 clones, with over 75% found just once. CDR1 is WNHNN, CDR2 SYGVQD, per germline (reference sequence). The CDR3 totals 15 residues. Trimming took off 4 bases at V and 7 bases at J, with 16 bases between the two ends.

The source material was peripheral blood. V is TRBV10-1 and J is TRBJ2-2; TRBD2 is a possible D gene (5 bases). This clonotype originated in a woman aged 55-70 years with acute or convalescent COVID-19. The CDR3 nucleotides read TGCGCCAGCAGTGCATCTACTAGTCTGGACGGGGAGCTGTTTTTT. Translated, it gives CASSASTSLDGELFF.